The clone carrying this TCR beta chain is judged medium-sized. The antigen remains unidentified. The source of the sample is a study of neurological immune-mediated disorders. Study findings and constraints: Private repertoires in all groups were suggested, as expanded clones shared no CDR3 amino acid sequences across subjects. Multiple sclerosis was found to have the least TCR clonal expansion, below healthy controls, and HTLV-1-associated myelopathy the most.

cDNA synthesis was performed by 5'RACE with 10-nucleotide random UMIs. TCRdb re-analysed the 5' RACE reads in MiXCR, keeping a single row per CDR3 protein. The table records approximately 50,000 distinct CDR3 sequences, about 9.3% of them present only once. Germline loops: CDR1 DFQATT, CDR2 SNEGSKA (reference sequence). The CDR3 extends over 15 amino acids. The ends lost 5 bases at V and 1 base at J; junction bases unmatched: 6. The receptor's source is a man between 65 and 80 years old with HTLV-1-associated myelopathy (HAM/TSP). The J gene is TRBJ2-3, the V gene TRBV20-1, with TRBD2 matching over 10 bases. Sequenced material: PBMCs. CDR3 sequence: CSAPRGTSGTDTQYF. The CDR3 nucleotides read TGCAGTGCTCCCCGAGGGACTAGCGGCACAGATACGCAGTATTTT.